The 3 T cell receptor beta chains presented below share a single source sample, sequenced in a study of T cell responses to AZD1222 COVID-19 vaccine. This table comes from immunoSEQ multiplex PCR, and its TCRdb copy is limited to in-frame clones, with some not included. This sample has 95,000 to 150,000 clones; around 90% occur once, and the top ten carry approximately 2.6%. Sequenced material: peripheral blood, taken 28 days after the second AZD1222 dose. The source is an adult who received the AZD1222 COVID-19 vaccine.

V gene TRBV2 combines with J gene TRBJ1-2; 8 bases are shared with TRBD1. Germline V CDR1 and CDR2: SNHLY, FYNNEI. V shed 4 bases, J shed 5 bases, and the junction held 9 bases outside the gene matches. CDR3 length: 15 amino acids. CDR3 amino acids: CASSGGSGGRYGYTF. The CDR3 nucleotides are TGTGCCAGCAGTGGAGGGTCAGGGGGCAGGTATGGCTACACCTTC.

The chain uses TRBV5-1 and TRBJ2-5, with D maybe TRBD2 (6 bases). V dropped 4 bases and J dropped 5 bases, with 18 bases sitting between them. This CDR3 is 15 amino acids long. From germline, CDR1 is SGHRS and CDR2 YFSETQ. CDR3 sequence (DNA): TGCGCCAGCAGCAGGGCTAGCGAACGTAAGGAGACCCAGTACTTC. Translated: CASSRASERKETQYF.

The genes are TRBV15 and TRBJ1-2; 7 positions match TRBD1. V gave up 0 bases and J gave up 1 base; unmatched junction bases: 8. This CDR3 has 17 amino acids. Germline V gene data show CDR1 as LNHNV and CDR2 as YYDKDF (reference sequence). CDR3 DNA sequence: TGTGCCACCAGCAGAGATGGGATAGGGGGCAATAACTATGGCTACACCTTC. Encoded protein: CATSRDGIGGNNYGYTF.